A single sample gave rise to the 21 T cell receptor beta chains below, sequenced in a study of regulatory T cells in long-lasting Graves disease. Time point specified: persistent/refractory GD, antithyroid drugs over 5 years with positive TRAb. After RNA was extracted from PBMCs, the TCR library was made from it. Building the TCR beta libraries relied on iRepertoire HTBI primers, and CDR3 regions underwent Arm-PCR. Each CDR3 protein is one row after TCRdb ran MiXCR on the multiplex PCR reads. This sample has hundreds of thousands of distinct CDR3 sequences, with about a fifth found just once. Sequencing was performed on peripheral blood mononuclear cells (PBMCs), taken when the disease was refractory, from a patient treated with antithyroid drugs. These TCRs come from a female donor with Graves disease.

This rearrangement joins TRBV5-1 to TRBJ1-1; perhaps TRBD1 as D (5 bases). The CDR3 has 15 residues. CDR1 and CDR2 from the germline V gene are SGHRS and YFSETQ. V lost 0 bases and J lost 6, with 15 bases in between. This CDR3 reads CASSLGGGVGAEAFF. DNA for the CDR3: TGCGCCAGCAGCTTGGGCGGAGGGGTGGGCGCTGAAGCTTTCTTT. Complete variable domain (other parts from reference TRBV5-1 and TRBJ1-1): KAGVTQTPRYLIKTRGQQVTLSCSPISGHRSVSWYQQTPGQGLQFLFEYFSETQRNKGNFPGRFSGRQFSNSRSEMNVSTLELGDSALYLCASSLGGGVGAEAFFGQGTRLTVV.

The rearrangement links TRBV25-1 to TRBJ2-3; no reliable D call. The V end was cut by 7 bases, the J end by 0 bases, with 14 bases between. CDR1 MGHDK and CDR2 SYGVNS come from the germline V gene. This CDR3 is built from 15 residues. The CDR3 reads CASTFWRPSTDTQYF. Written as DNA, the CDR3 is TGTGCCAGCACCTTCTGGCGTCCTAGCACAGATACGCAGTATTTT. The full variable domain, in which reference TRBV25-1 and TRBJ2-3 provide the parts outside the CDR3, is EADIYQTPRYLVIGTGKKITLECSQTMGHDKMYWYQQDPGMELHLIHYSYGVNSTEKGDLSSESTVSRIRTEHFPLTLESARPSHTSQYLCASTFWRPSTDTQYFGPGTRLTVL.

This clonotype was detected only a few times. This chain connects TRBV12-3 or TRBV12-4 to TRBJ2-1, with D unclear. Trimming removed 6 bases at V and 2 bases at J, with 14 bases between. The CDR3 loop spans 15 amino acids. In DNA, the CDR3 is TGTGCCAGCAGGCCCGGCCCCAGCACCTACAATGAGCAGTTCTTC. It yields the protein CASRPGPSTYNEQFF.

At least ten counts were recorded for this clonotype. V gene TRBV5-5 combines with J gene TRBJ2-5, with D perhaps TRBD1 or TRBD2 (5 bases each). Looked up from germline, CDR1 is SGHKS and CDR2 is YYEKEE (reference sequence). V was shortened by 0 bases and J by 7 bases, with 13 bases between the two germline ends. The CDR3 totals 14 residues. The CDR3 nucleotides are TGTGCCAGCAGCTTGGACAGGTCGGGGTGGACCCAGTACTTC. Residues: CASSLDRSGWTQYF.

The genes are TRBV6-1 and TRBJ1-2; weak D call: TRBD1 (5 bases). There are 12 residues in the CDR3. Trimming stripped 8 bases from V and 8 bases from J, with 15 bases between. The germline gives CDR1 MNHNS, CDR2 SASEGT. This CDR3 reads CASLKRGEGYTF. CDR3 DNA sequence: TGTGCCAGCCTTAAGCGAGGGGAAGGCTACACCTTC.

This clonotype was detected only once. The junction departs from germline at one end; a sequencing error may be responsible. The chain has TRBV6-1 and TRBJ1-6; D unresolved. Looked up from germline, CDR1 is MNHNS and CDR2 is SASEGT. CDR3 length: 15 amino acids. The CDR3 is CASSSGSLYSSPLHF. As DNA, the CDR3 is TGTGCCAGCAGCTCCGGGAGCCTCTATAGTTCACCCCTCCACTTT.

In this sample, this clonotype turned up many times. This sequence joins TRBV7-9 and TRBJ1-1; D gene ambiguous. Germline V gene sequence: CDR1 SEHNR, CDR2 FQNEAQ (reference sequence). CDR3 length: 11 amino acids. V was trimmed by 5 bases and J by 11 bases, leaving 12 bases between them. The CDR3 sequence is CASSRLEAAFF. CDR3 in DNA: TGTGCCAGCAGCAGACTAGAAGCGGCTTTCTTT.

V is TRBV6-9 and J is TRBJ2-7, with 14 bases lining up with TRBD2. CDR1 and CDR2 (germline): MNHGY, SVAAGI. The CDR3 runs to 16 residues. The V gene end was trimmed by 4 bases and the J gene end by 6 bases; junction bases not matched to a gene: 8. CDR3 nucleotides: TGTGCCAGCAGTTTCGAGACTAGCGGGAGGGCCGGCGAGCAGTACTTC. As protein: CASSFETSGRAGEQYF.

The chain has TRBV11-1 and TRBJ1-1, with D uncertain. The CDR3 covers 16 residues. CDR1 and CDR2 from the germline V gene are SGHAT and FQDESV (reference sequence). Trimming left V 5 bases short and J 0 bases short, with 16 bases between. DNA for the CDR3: TGTGCCAGCAGCCGAGGGAGGGATGGATTGAACACTGAAGCTTTCTTT. This gives the protein CASSRGRDGLNTEAFF.

The chain combines TRBV5-4 with TRBJ1-2; no clear D. This CDR3 is 13 amino acids long. V was cut by 0 bases and J by 6 bases, with 9 bases left in between. Germline-derived CDR1 and CDR2 are SGHNT and YYREEE (reference sequence). The CDR3 is CASSLGTDDGYTF. The CDR3 region has the DNA TGTGCCAGCAGCTTGGGGACGGACGATGGCTACACCTTC.

This clonotype was counted many times. The V call is TRBV2, the J call TRBJ1-6; the D gene is possibly TRBD1 (5 bases). The CDR3 covers 16 residues. V lost 1 base and J 9 bases, leaving 16 bases between the germline ends. CDR1 and CDR2 from the germline V gene are SNHLY and FYNNEI. Here the CDR3 DNA reads TGTGCCAGCAGTGAAGACATGGCAGGGATGGGTTCACCCCTCCACTTT. It codes for CASSEDMAGMGSPLHF.

Ten or more counts support this clonotype. V usage is TRBV11-2 and J usage is TRBJ2-7, with D possibly matching TRBD2 (5 bases). The germline V and J ends were trimmed by 0 bases and 2 bases, with 11 bases remaining between them. The CDR3 contains 15 residues. Germline assignment: CDR1 SGHAT and CDR2 FQNNGV. The CDR3 DNA reads as TGTGCCAGCAGCTTAGATCGGCAACTAGCCTACGAGCAGTACTTC. Translated, it gives CASSLDRQLAYEQYF.

The table lists this clonotype with many counts. The genes are TRBV2 and TRBJ2-3, with D possibly being TRBD2 (6 bases). The CDR3 is 13 amino acids. Germline V gene sequence: CDR1 SNHLY, CDR2 FYNNEI. The V end was cut by 5 bases, the J end by 3 bases, with 9 bases between. The CDR3 sequence: CASSPGTTDTQYF. CDR3 nucleotide sequence: TGTGCCAGCAGTCCCGGGACTACAGATACGCAGTATTTT.

This clonotype was seen only once. Because it lacks the conserved phenylalanine or tryptophan at the end, this CDR3 is likely a read error. The J gene is TRBJ2-7, the V gene TRBV5-4; possibly TRBD1 or TRBD2 for D (5 bases each). Trimming stripped 4 bases from V and 1 base from J, with 12 bases between. The CDR3 loop spans 14 amino acids. CDR1 is SGHNT and CDR2 is YYREEE in the germline V gene (reference sequence). The CDR3 nucleotides are TGTGCCAGCAGCCAGATGGGACGTTCCTACGAGCAGTACCTC. Translated: CASSQMGRSYEQYL.

V usage is TRBV19 and J usage is TRBJ1-5, with 11 bases aligning to TRBD1. This CDR3 contains 15 residues. Germline values: CDR1 LNHDA, CDR2 SQIVND (reference sequence). V shed 1 base and J 7 bases; nucleotides not matched to a gene: 3. This CDR3 reads CASSIGTGGLQPQHF. The CDR3 DNA follows: TGTGCCAGTAGTATAGGGACAGGGGGCTTACAGCCCCAGCATTTT.

On this clonotype: Just one base apart from a much larger clone, this may be a read error. The chain combines TRBV6-5 with TRBJ1-1; D is ambiguous. Germline V gene lookup returns CDR1 MNHEY and CDR2 SVGAGI. The CDR3 totals 14 residues. V was shortened by 2 bases and J by 0 bases, with 7 bases between the two germline ends. DNA for the CDR3: TGTGCCAGCAGTTACGACGGGATGAACACTGAAGCTTTCTTT. This gives the protein CASSYDGMNTEAFF.

The chain recombines TRBV6-1 with TRBJ2-1, with 8 bases aligning to TRBD2. The CDR3 sequence is 15 residues long. Germline assignment: CDR1 MNHNS and CDR2 SASEGT. Trimming at V came to 4 bases and at J to 8 bases, leaving 10 bases not matched to a gene. The CDR3 sequence: CASSVTAGVGYEQFF. CDR3 nucleotides: TGTGCCAGCAGTGTCACAGCGGGAGTGGGTTATGAGCAGTTCTTC.

This clonotype was seen repeatedly, ten times or more. The chain employs TRBV20-1 and TRBJ1-1; the D gene is possibly TRBD1 (6 bases). The CDR3 runs 13 residues. V shed 3 bases and J shed 10 bases, with 18 bases lying between them. Germline lookup yields CDR1 DFQATT and CDR2 SNEGSKA (reference sequence). The chain's CDR3 is CSASSHIEQGAFF. The CDR3 coding sequence is TGCAGTGCTAGCAGCCACATCGAACAGGGAGCTTTCTTT.

The chain has TRBV27 and TRBJ1-5, with TRBD1 matching 9 bases. Germline V gene data show CDR1 as MNHEY and CDR2 as SMNVEV (reference sequence). Trimming took 5 bases from V and 1 from J; bases not matched to a gene: 6. This CDR3 is 16 amino acids long. CDR3 bases: TGTGCCAGCAGTCCGGGACAGGGAGACAGCAATCAGCCCCAGCATTTT. Protein: CASSPGQGDSNQPQHF.

This clonotype was observed at least ten times. This chain links TRBV7-2 with TRBJ1-2; the match to TRBD1 covers 7 bases. The CDR3 extends over 14 amino acids. V gave up 1 base and J gave up 4 bases; unmatched junction bases: 3. Looked up from germline, CDR1 is SGHTA and CDR2 is FQGNSA. The CDR3: CASSLETGTYGYTF. CDR3 DNA sequence: TGTGCCAGCAGCTTAGAGACAGGGACCTATGGCTACACCTTC.

The sample holds many counts of this clonotype. This chain joins TRBV28 and TRBJ1-2; D unresolved. Trimming pared 3 bases from V and 7 bases from J, leaving 9 bases between. Looked up from germline, CDR1 is MDHEN and CDR2 is SYDVKM. The CDR3 extends over 12 amino acids. CDR3 region: CASSFVGTGYTF. DNA for the CDR3: TGTGCCAGCAGTTTCGTGGGAACTGGCTACACCTTC.